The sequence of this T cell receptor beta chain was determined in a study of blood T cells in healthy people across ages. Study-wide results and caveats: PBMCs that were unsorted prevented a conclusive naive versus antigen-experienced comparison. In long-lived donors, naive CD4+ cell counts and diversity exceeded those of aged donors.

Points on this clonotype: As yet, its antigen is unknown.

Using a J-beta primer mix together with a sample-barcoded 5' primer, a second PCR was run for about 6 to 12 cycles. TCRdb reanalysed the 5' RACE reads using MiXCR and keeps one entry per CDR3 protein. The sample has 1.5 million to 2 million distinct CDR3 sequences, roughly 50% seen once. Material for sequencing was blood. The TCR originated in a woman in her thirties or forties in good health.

This CDR3 reads CASSVAGTENYGYTF. The DNA of the CDR3 is TGTGCCAGCAGCGTCGCCGGGACGGAGAACTATGGCTACACCTTC. V is TRBV7-2 and J is TRBJ1-2, with D possibly TRBD1 on 5 matching bases. CDR1 SGHTA and CDR2 FQGNSA come from the germline V gene. This CDR3 contains 15 residues. Trimming took 5 bases from V and 2 from J, leaving 15 bases between them.